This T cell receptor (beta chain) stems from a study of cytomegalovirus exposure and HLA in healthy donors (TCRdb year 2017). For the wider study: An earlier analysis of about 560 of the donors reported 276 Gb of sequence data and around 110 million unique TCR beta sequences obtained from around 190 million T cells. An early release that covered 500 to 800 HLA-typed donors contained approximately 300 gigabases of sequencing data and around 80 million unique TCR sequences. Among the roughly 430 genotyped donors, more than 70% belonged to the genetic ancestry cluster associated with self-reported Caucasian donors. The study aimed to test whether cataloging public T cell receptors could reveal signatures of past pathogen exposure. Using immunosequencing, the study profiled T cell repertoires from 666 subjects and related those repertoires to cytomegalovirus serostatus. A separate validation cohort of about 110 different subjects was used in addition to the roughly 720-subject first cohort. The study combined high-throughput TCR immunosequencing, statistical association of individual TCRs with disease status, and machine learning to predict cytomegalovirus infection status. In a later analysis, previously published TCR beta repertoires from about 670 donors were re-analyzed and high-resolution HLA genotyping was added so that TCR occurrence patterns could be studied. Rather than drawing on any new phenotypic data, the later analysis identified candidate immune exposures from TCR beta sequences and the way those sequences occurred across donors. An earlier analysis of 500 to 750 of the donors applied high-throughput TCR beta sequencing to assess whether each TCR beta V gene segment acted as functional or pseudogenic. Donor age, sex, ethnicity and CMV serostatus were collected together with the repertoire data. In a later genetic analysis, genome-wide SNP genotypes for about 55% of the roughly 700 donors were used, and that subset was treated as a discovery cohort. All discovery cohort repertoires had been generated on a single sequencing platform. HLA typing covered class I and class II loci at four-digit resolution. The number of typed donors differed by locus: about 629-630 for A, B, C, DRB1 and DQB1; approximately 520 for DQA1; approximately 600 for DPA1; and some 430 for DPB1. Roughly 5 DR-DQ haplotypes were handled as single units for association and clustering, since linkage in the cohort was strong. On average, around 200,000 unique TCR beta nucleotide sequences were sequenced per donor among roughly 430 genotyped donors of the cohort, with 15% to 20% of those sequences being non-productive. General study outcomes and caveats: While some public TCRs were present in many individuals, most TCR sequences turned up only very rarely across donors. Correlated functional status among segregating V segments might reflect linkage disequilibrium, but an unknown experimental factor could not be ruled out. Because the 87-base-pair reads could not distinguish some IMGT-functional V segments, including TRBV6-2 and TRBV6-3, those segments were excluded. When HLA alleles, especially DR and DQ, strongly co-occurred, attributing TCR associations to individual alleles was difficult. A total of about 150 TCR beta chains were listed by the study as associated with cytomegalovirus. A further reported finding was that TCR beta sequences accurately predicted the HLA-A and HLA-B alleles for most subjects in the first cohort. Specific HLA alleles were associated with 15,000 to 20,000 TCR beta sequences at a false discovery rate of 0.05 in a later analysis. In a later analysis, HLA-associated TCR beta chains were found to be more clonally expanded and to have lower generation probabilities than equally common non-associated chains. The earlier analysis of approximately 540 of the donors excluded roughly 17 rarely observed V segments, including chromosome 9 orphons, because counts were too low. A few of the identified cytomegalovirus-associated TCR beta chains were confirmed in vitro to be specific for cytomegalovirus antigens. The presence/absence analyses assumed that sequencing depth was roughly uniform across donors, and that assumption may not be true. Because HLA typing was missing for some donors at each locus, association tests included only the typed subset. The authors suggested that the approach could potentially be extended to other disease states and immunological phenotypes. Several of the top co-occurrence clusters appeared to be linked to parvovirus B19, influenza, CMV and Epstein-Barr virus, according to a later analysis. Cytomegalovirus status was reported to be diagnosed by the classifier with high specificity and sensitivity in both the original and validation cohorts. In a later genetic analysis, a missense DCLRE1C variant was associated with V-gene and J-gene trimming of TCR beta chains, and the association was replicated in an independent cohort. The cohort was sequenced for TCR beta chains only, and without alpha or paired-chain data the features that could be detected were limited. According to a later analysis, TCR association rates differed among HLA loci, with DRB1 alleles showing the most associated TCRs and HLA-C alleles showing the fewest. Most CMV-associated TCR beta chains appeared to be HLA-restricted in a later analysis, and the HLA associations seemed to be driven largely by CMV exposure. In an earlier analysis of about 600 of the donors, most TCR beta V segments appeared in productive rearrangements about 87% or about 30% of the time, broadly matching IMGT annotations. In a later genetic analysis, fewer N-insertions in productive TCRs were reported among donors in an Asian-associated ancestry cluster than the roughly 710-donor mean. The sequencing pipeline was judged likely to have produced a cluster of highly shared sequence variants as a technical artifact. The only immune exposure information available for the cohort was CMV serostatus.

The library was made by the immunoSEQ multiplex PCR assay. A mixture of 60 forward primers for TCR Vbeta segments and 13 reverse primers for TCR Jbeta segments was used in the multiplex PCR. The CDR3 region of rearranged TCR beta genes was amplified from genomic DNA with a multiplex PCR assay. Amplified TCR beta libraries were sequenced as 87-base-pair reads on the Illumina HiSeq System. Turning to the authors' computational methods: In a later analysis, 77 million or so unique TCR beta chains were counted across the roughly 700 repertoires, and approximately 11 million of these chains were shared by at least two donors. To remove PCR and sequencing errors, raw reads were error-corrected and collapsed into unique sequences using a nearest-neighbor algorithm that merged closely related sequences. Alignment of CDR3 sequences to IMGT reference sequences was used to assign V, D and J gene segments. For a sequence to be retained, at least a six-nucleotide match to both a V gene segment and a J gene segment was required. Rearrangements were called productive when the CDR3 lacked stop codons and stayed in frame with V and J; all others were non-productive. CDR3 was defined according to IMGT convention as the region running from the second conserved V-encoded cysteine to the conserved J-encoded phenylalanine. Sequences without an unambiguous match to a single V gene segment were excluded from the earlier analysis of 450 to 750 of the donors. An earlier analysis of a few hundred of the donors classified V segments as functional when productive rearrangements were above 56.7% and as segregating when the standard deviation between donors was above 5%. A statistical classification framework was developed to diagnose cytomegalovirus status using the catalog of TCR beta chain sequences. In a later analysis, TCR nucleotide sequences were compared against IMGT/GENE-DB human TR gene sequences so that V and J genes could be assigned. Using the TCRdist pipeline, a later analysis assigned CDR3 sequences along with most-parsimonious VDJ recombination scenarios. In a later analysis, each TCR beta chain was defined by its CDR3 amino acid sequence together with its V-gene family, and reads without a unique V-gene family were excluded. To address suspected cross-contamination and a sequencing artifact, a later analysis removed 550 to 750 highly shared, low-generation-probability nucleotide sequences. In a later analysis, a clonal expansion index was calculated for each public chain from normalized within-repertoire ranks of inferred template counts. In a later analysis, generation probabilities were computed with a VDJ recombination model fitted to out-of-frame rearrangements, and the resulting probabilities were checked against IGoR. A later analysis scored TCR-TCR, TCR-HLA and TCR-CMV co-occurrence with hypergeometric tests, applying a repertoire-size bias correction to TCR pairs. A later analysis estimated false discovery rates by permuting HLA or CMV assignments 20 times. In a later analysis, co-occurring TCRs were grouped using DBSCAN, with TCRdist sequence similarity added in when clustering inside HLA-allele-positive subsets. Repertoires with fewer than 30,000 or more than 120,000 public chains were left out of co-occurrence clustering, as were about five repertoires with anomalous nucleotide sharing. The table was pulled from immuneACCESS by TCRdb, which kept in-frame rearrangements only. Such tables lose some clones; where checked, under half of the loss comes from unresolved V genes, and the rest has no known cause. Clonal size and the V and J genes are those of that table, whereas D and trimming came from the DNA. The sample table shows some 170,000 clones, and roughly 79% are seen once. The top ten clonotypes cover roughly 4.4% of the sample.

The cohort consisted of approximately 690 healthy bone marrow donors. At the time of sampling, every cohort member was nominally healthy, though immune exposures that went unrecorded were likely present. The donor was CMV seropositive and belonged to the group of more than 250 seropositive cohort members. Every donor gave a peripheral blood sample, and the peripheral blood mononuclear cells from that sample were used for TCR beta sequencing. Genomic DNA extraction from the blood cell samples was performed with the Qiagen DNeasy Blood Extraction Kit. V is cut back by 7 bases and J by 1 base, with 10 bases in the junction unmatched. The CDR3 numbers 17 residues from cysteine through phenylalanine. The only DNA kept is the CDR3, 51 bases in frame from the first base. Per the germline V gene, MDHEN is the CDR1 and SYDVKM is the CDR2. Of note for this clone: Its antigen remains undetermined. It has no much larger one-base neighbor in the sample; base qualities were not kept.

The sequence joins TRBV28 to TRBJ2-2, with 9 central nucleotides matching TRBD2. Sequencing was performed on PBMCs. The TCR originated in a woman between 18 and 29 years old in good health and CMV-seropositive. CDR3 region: CASNTLAGALNTGELFF. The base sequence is TGTGCCAGCAATACATTAGCGGGGGCCTTGAACACCGGGGAGCTGTTTTTT.